Shown below are 28 T cell receptor beta chains from a single sample sequenced in a study of vaccination and CD4 T cells after COVID-19. Treatment of the sample: approximately 9-day PBMC culture with coronavirus spike peptide pools or control peptides (ViraFEST assay). Cultured CD4+ T-cell DNA underwent Oncomine TCR Beta short-read sequencing. TCRdb recomputed calls from the PCR reads with MiXCR, one row per CDR3 protein. The sample gives 10,000 to 15,000 distinct CDR3 sequences, 38% of which show up once; less than 25% is in the top ten. Their antigens are not known. Sequencing was done on a sample of cultured CD4+ T cells from blood. The receptor set was obtained from a human donor with COVID-19.

This sequence joins TRBV7-9 and TRBJ2-1; D call uncertain. V was trimmed by 3 bases and J by 7 bases, leaving 10 bases between them. Germline assignment: CDR1 SEHNR and CDR2 FQNEAQ (reference sequence). The CDR3 runs 13 residues. CDR3 loop: CASSFSPGNEQFF. The CDR3 DNA reads TGTGCCAGCAGCTTCTCCCCTGGGAATGAGCAGTTCTTC.

The chain carries TRBV10-2 and TRBJ2-1; D is undetermined. Per the germline V gene, CDR1 is WSHSY and CDR2 is SAAADI. The length of the CDR3 is 14 residues. V was cut by 3 bases and J by 4 bases, with 10 bases left in between. CDR3 sequence reads: CASSDPGKYNEQFF. DNA for the CDR3: TGCGCCAGCAGTGACCCCGGCAAGTACAATGAGCAGTTCTTC.

This clonotype has just a few counts. The chain joins TRBV6-1 to TRBJ1-1, with D perhaps matching TRBD1 (5 bases). CDR1 and CDR2 from the germline V gene are MNHNS and SASEGT. The CDR3 contains 15 residues. V lost 5 bases and J 1 base, leaving 14 bases between the germline ends. The CDR3 region is CASSTSQGWNTEAFF. CDR3 DNA sequence: TGTGCCAGCAGTACGAGTCAGGGCTGGAACACTGAAGCTTTCTTT.

This clonotype was seen more than once but under ten times. This chain joins TRBV20-1 and TRBJ2-3; D possibly corresponds to TRBD1 (6 bases). Germline values: CDR1 DFQATT, CDR2 SNEGSKA (reference sequence). The germline V and J ends were trimmed by 4 bases and 0 bases, with 11 bases remaining between them. The CDR3 has 14 residues. The DNA for the CDR3 is TGCAGTGCTACCGTACAGGGTAGCACAGATACGCAGTATTTT. Translated, it gives CSATVQGSTDTQYF.

This clonotype was detected only once. In nucleotides, the CDR3 is TGCGCCAGCAGCTTTTTCCGGACAGATCTTCGCTGGTACTTC. As protein: CASSFFRTDLRWYF. This chain joins TRBV5-1 and TRBJ2-5; TRBD1 is a possible D gene (6 bases). Trimming cost V 2 bases and J 13 bases, with 21 bases left between them. CDR1 and CDR2 (germline): SGHRS, YFSETQ. The CDR3 length is 14 residues.

The CDR3 DNA follows: TGCAGTGCTAGAGATGGACATTATCAGCCCCAGCATTTT. Translated: CSARDGHYQPQHF. The chain couples TRBV20-1 to TRBJ1-5, with D maybe TRBD1 (5 bases). Germline assignment: CDR1 DFQATT and CDR2 SNEGSKA (reference sequence). This CDR3 contains 13 residues. The V gene lost 0 bases and the J gene lost 5 bases, with 8 bases spanning the gap.

The chain has TRBV6-2 or TRBV6-3 and TRBJ2-7; D call uncertain. V lost 2 bases to trimming and J lost 3 bases, with 11 bases between them. This CDR3 has 14 amino acids. Germline CDR1 reads MNHEY; CDR2 reads SVGEGT. CDR3 in amino acids: CASSYRVEVYEQYF. The CDR3 nucleotides are TGTGCCAGCAGTTACAGGGTAGAGGTCTACGAGCAGTACTTC.

The genes are TRBV6-5 and TRBJ1-2; D may be TRBD1 (6 bases). The CDR3 extends over 15 amino acids. The germline V gene has CDR1 MNHEY and CDR2 SVGAGI. Trimming removed 0 bases from V and 2 bases from J, with 10 bases in between. This CDR3 is CASSYSGDKNYGYTF. In DNA, the CDR3 is TGTGCCAGCAGTTACTCAGGGGACAAAAACTATGGCTACACCTTC.

This clonotype has only a few counts. This rearrangement joins TRBV6-1 to TRBJ1-2, with 8 bases matching TRBD1. Germline V lookup: CDR1 MNHNS, CDR2 SASEGT. V gave up 6 bases and J gave up 8 bases; unmatched junction bases: 11. The CDR3 is made up of 14 amino acids. Written as DNA, the CDR3 is TGTGCCAGCAGCTCAGGACAGGGCGCTAGGGGCTACACCTTC. It specifies CASSSGQGARGYTF.

By frequency in the sample, this clonotype is medium-sized. This sequence joins TRBV28 and TRBJ2-3; a possible D gene is TRBD1 (6 bases). The CDR3 has 16 residues. Trimming took off 3 bases at V and 2 bases at J, with 15 bases between the two ends. Germline V gene sequence: CDR1 MDHEN, CDR2 SYDVKM. CDR3 sequence (DNA): TGTGCCAGCAGTTTCCTTCTGACAGGTCTCACAGATACGCAGTATTTT. Its translation is CASSFLLTGLTDTQYF.

This clonotype was seen a handful of times. V gene TRBV9 combines with J gene TRBJ1-2; the D gene is possibly TRBD1 (6 bases). The length of the CDR3 is 14 residues. Trimming cost V 3 bases and J 3 bases, with 12 bases left between them. Germline-derived CDR1 and CDR2 are SGDLS and YYNGEE. The CDR3 here is CASSAGQWYYGYTF. Here the CDR3 DNA reads TGTGCCAGCAGCGCTGGACAGTGGTACTATGGCTACACCTTC. The entire variable domain, with the rest obtained from reference TRBV9 and TRBJ1-2, is as follows: DSGVTQTPKHLITATGQRVTLRCSPRSGDLSVYWYQQSLDQGLQFLIQYYNGEERAKGNILERFSAQQFPDLHSELNLSSLELGDSALYFCASSAGQWYYGYTFGSGTRLTVV.

The chain joins TRBV5-4 to TRBJ2-4; D is tentatively TRBD1 or TRBD2 (6 bases each). The germline V gene has CDR1 SGHNT and CDR2 YYREEE (reference sequence). The CDR3 loop spans 17 amino acids. V was cut by 4 bases and J by 9 bases, with 26 bases left in between. CDR3 in amino acids: CASSPAGGQGVLGIQYF. CDR3 sequence (DNA): TGTGCCAGCAGCCCCGCCGGGGGACAAGGGGTATTAGGCATTCAGTACTTC. Using reference TRBV5-4 and TRBJ2-4 for the parts outside the CDR3, the full variable domain is ETGVTQSPTHLIKTRGQQVTLRCSSQSGHNTVSWYQQALGQGPQFIFQYYREEENGRGNFPPRFSGLQFPNYSSELNVNALELDDSALYLCASSPAGGQGVLGIQYFGAGTRLSVL.

Only a few counts were recorded for this clonotype. The chain uses TRBV2 and TRBJ2-5; TRBD1 aligns across 7 bases. Germline loops: CDR1 SNHLY, CDR2 FYNNEI. V lost 2 bases to trimming and J lost 5 bases; unmatched junction nucleotides: 5. This CDR3 is built from 14 residues. The CDR3: CASSERGLVETQYF. CDR3 DNA sequence: TGTGCCAGCAGTGAAAGGGGGCTGGTTGAGACCCAGTACTTC.

In this sample, this clonotype turned up a few times. The chain uses TRBV27 and TRBJ2-2; D tentatively reads TRBD1 or TRBD2 (6 bases each). The germline gives CDR1 MNHEY, CDR2 SMNVEV (reference sequence). V was pared by 5 bases and J by 5 bases, with 15 bases between. This CDR3 is 15 amino acids long. The CDR3 sequence: CASSDGGLGTGELFF. Written as DNA, the CDR3 is TGTGCCAGCAGTGACGGGGGCCTAGGGACCGGGGAGCTGTTTTTT.

This sequence joins TRBV19 and TRBJ2-2; D is undetermined. V was trimmed by 1 base and J by 2 bases, leaving 5 bases between them. This CDR3 has 14 amino acids. Germline CDR1 reads LNHDA; CDR2 reads SQIVND (reference sequence). The DNA of the CDR3 is TGTGCCAGTAGTATAGTAGCTAACACCGGGGAGCTGTTTTTT. Its translation: CASSIVANTGELFF.

The chain has TRBV7-9 and TRBJ2-1; tentatively, D is TRBD2 (6 bases). This CDR3 region has 15 residues. Germline CDR1 reads SEHNR; CDR2 reads FQNEAQ (reference sequence). V gave up 5 bases and J gave up 2 bases, with 13 bases separating them. CDR3 coding DNA: TGTGCCAGCAGCCCGCTGGGAGGTCCCTACAATGAGCAGTTCTTC. This translates into CASSPLGGPYNEQFF.

The chain employs TRBV15 and TRBJ1-1; 8 nucleotides agree with TRBD1. CDR1 and CDR2 from the germline V gene are LNHNV and YYDKDF (reference sequence). This CDR3 is built from 14 residues. V lost 5 bases, J lost 3 bases, and 5 bases stayed unmatched. CDR3 coding DNA: TGTGCCACCAGCCGGGACAGGTCGGACACTGAAGCTTTCTTT. This encodes CATSRDRSDTEAFF.

V is TRBV19 and J is TRBJ2-1; D is uncertain. V lost 3 bases, J lost 5 bases, and 11 bases lay in between. Per germline, CDR1 LNHDA and CDR2 SQIVND (reference sequence). The CDR3 spans 14 residues. The CDR3 loop reads CASSMFAGHNEQFF. The CDR3 nucleotides read TGTGCCAGTAGTATGTTCGCCGGCCACAATGAGCAGTTCTTC.

This clonotype has more than one count but fewer than ten. CDR3 sequence: CASSGYDRGFKETQYF. CDR3 nucleotide sequence: TGTGCCAGCAGCGGATACGACAGGGGGTTTAAAGAGACCCAGTACTTC. The rearrangement links TRBV7-2 to TRBJ2-5, with 9 bases lining up with TRBD1. The CDR3 extends over 16 amino acids. Germline-derived CDR1 and CDR2 are SGHTA and FQGNSA. Trimming at V came to 5 bases and at J to 3 bases, leaving 10 bases not matched to a gene.

The chain couples TRBV6-1 to TRBJ2-7, with D tentatively TRBD2 (5 bases). The V gene lost 2 bases and the J gene lost 1 base, with 12 bases spanning the gap. This CDR3 comprises 15 residues. Germline V CDR1 and CDR2: MNHNS, SASEGT. Here the CDR3 DNA reads TGTGCCAGCAGTGAAAGGCGGGTTATGTCCTACGAGCAGTACTTC. It codes for CASSERRVMSYEQYF.

This rearrangement joins TRBV12-3 or TRBV12-4 to TRBJ2-7; D may correspond to TRBD1 or TRBD2 (6 bases each). The ends were cut back, 0 bases at V and 5 bases at J, with 14 bases in the middle. The CDR3 runs to 15 residues. CDR3: CASSLAGGLGNEQYF. The DNA for the CDR3 is TGTGCCAGCAGTTTAGCAGGGGGACTGGGAAACGAGCAGTACTTC.

The rearrangement uses TRBV27 and TRBJ1-2; perhaps TRBD1 as D (6 bases). The germline V gene has CDR1 MNHEY and CDR2 SMNVEV (reference sequence). V was clipped by 3 bases and J by 8 bases, with 16 bases between them. The CDR3 has 14 residues. The CDR3 nucleotides are TGTGCCAGCAGTTTTCGGGGGGGCGGAGGAGGCTACACCTTC. Protein sequence: CASSFRGGGGGYTF.

The chain employs TRBV5-6 and TRBJ1-6; the D is unclear. The CDR3 length is 15 residues. The V end was cut by 4 bases, the J end by 9 bases, with 17 bases between. CDR1 and CDR2 from the germline V gene are SGHDT and YYEEEE. CDR3 loop: CASSPAGAGRSPLHF. The CDR3 DNA follows: TGTGCCAGCAGCCCTGCAGGCGCCGGACGTTCACCCCTCCACTTT.

This clonotype has more than one count but fewer than ten. The CDR3 spells CASSPRDRGLEETQYF. DNA of the CDR3: TGTGCCAGCTCACCACGCGACAGGGGGCTTGAAGAGACCCAGTACTTC. The J gene is TRBJ2-5, the V gene TRBV18; 10 nucleotides line up with TRBD1. The germline V gene has CDR1 KGHSH and CDR2 LQKENI. V was pared by 1 base and J by 3 bases, with 5 bases of the junction left unmatched. This CDR3 region has 16 residues.

This clonotype was detected a few times. The chain links TRBV20-1 to TRBJ1-1; D is ambiguous. Between the trimmed V and J ends, which lost 0 bases and 10 bases, there was a span of 15 bases. The germline V gene encodes CDR1 DFQATT and CDR2 SNEGSKA (reference sequence). The CDR3 has 13 amino acids. CDR3 DNA sequence: TGCAGTGCTAGAGATCTGATGGCGTCGGTAGCTTTCTTT. Amino acids: CSARDLMASVAFF.

This clonotype showed up just a few times. V gene TRBV11-3 combines with J gene TRBJ1-6; D is uncertain. The germline V gene encodes CDR1 SGHNT and CDR2 YENEEA. Trimming removed 3 bases from V and 7 bases from J, with 13 bases in between. CDR3 length equals 15 residues. The CDR3, as DNA: TGTGCCAGCAGCTTTTTTACCGAGACGAATTCACCCCTCCACTTT. It encodes CASSFFTETNSPLHF.

The chain uses TRBV19 and TRBJ1-3; tentatively, D is TRBD1 (5 bases). The V end was cut by 3 bases, the J end by 5 bases, with 8 bases between. The CDR3 loop spans 13 amino acids. Germline V gives CDR1 LNHDA, CDR2 SQIVND (reference sequence). The CDR3 spells CASSIGARNTIYF. CDR3 DNA: TGTGCCAGTAGTATCGGGGCGCGAAACACCATATATTTT.

On this clonotype: One end of the junction does not line up with germline, which may come from a read error. The CDR3 sequence: CTTSRVQGGLYEQYF. CDR3 DNA: TGTACCACCAGCAGAGTACAAGGGGGCCTTTACGAGCAGTACTTC. The V gene is TRBV15, the J gene TRBJ2-7; 7 nucleotides agree with TRBD1. CDR1 LNHNV and CDR2 YYDKDF come from the germline V gene (reference sequence). The CDR3 is made up of 15 amino acids.